There are a few counts of the clone carrying this T cell receptor beta chain. As yet, its antigen is unknown. This record comes from a study of CD8 T cells in ankylosing spondylitis. Study-wide points: Previously reported in reactive arthritis synovial fluid and blood were some of the motif variants. Matched ankylosing spondylitis synovial fluid reportedly showed significant enrichment of disease-linked clones. What seemed typical of ankylosing spondylitis blood was a TCR beta motif built from several highly homologous variants.

The CDR3 consists of 16 residues. CDR1 DFQATT and CDR2 SNEGSKA come from the germline V gene (reference sequence). V dropped 6 bases and J dropped 5; count of bases not matched to a gene: 13. Generation of TCR beta libraries employed quantitative 5'-RACE incorporating molecular barcodes. Each CDR3 protein is one row after TCRdb ran MiXCR on the 5' RACE reads. Counted here are more than 110,000 distinct CDR3 sequences, roughly 8% occurring once; the ten biggest clones make up 7.3%. The V and J genes are TRBV20-1 and TRBJ2-3; TRBD2 agrees at 11 bases. The receptor was derived from a male donor with ankylosing spondylitis. Sequencing input: synovial fluid, either unsorted or a sorted T cell fraction (not recorded which). The DNA of the CDR3 is TGCAGTGCCCCTCTAATTAGCGGGGGGGCCATAGATACGCAGTATTTT. This encodes CSAPLISGGAIDTQYF.